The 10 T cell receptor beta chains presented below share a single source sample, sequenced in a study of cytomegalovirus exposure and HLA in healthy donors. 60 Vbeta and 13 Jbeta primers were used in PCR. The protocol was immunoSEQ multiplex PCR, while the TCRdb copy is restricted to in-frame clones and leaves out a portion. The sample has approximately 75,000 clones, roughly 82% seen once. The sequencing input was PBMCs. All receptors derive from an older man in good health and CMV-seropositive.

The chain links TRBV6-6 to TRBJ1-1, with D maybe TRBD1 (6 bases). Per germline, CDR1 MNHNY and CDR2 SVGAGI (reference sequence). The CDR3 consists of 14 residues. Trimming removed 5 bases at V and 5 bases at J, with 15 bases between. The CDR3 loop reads CASSQGTRGTEAFF. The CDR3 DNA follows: TGTGCCAGCAGTCAAGGGACACGGGGTACTGAAGCTTTCTTT.

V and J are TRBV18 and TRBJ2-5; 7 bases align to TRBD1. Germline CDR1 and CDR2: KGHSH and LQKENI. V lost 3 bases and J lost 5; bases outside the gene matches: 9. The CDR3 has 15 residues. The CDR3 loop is CASSPAEGASETQYF. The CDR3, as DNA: TGTGCCAGCTCACCCGCCGAGGGGGCGTCGGAGACCCAGTACTTC. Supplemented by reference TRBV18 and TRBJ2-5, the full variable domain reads NAGVMQNPRHLVRRRGQEARLRCSPMKGHSHVYWYRQLPEEGLKFMVYLQKENIIDESGMPKERFSAEFPKEGPSILRIQQVVRGDSAAYFCASSPAEGASETQYFGPGTRLLVL.

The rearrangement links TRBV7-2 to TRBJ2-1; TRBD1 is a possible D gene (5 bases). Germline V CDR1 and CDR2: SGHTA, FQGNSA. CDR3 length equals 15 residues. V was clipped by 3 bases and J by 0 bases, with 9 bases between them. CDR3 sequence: CASSFRQISYNEQFF. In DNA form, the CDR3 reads TGTGCCAGCAGCTTTCGACAGATCTCCTACAATGAGCAGTTCTTC. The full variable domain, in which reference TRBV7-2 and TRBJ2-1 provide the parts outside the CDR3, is GAGVSQSPSNKVTEKGKDVELRCDPISGHTALYWYRQSLGQGLEFLIYFQGNSAPDKSGLPSDRFSAERTGGSVSTLTIQRTQQEDSAVYLCASSFRQISYNEQFFGPGTRLTVL.

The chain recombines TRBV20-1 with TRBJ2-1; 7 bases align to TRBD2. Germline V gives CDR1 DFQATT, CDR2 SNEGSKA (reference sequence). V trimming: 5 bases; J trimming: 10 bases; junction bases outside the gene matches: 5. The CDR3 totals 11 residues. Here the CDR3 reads CSAPGGGEQFF. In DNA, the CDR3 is TGCAGTGCTCCGGGAGGAGGGGAGCAGTTCTTC.

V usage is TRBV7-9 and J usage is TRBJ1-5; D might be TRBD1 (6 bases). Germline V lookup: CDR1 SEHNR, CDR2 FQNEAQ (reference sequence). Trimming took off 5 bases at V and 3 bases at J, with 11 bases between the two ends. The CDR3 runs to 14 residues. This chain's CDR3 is CASSVDRANQPQHF. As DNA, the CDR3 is TGTGCCAGCAGCGTGGACAGAGCCAATCAGCCCCAGCATTTT.

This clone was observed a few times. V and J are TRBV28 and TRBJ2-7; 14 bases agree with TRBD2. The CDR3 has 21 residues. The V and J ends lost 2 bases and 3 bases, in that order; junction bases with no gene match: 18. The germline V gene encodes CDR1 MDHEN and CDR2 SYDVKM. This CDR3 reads CASSLISGTSGSLSKVYEQYF. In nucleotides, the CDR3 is TGTGCCAGCAGTTTAATTAGCGGGACTAGCGGGAGCTTAAGTAAAGTCTACGAGCAGTACTTC.

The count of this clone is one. The CDR3 region has the DNA TGTGCCAGCAGCTCGACAGTATCCTACGAGCAGTACTTC. It is translated as CASSSTVSYEQYF. The rearrangement joins TRBV7-9 to TRBJ2-7, with a tentative D call TRBD1 (5 bases). CDR3 length: 13 residues. Trimming shortened V by 4 bases and J by 1 base, and 8 bases separated the two germline ends. Germline-derived CDR1 and CDR2 are SEHNR and FQNEAQ (reference sequence).

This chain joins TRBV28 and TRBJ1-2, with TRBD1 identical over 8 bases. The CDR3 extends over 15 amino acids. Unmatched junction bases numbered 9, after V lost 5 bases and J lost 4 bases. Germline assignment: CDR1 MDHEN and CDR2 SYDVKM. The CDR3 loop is CASSLPGGVFYGYTF. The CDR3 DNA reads TGTGCCAGCAGTCTACCAGGGGGCGTCTTCTATGGCTACACCTTC.

The DNA of the CDR3 is TGTGCCAGCAGCCCGAGACAGGGGTGGATCTATGGCTACACCTTC. Amino acids: CASSPRQGWIYGYTF. V usage is TRBV7-2 and J usage is TRBJ1-2, with 8 positions matching TRBD1. The CDR3 covers 15 residues. The germline V gene has CDR1 SGHTA and CDR2 FQGNSA. Trimming at V came to 5 bases and at J to 4 bases, leaving 9 bases not matched to a gene.

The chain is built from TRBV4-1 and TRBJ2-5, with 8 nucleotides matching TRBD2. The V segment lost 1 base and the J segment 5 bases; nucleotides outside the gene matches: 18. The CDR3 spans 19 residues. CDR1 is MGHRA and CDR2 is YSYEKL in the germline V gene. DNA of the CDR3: TGCGCCAGCAGCCAAGGTCGAGTGGCAGGAGCGGGAGCACGGGAGACCCAGTACTTC. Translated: CASSQGRVAGAGARETQYF.